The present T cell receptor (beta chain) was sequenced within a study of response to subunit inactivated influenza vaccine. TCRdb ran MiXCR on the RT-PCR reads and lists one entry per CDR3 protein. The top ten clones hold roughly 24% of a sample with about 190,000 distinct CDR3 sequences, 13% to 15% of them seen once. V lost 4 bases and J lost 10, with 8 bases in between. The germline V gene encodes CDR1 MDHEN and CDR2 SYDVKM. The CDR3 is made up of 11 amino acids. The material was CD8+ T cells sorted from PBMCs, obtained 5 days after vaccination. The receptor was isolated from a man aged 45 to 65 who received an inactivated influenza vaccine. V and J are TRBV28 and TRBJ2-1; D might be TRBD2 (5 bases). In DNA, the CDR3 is TGTGCCAGCAGTTCCCGACTAGAGCAGTTCTTC. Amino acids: CASSSRLEQFF.